The 18 T cell receptor beta chains presented below share a single source sample, sequenced in a study of CD8+CD57+ T cells in acquired aplastic anemia. The patients chosen for sequencing had shown expansion of CD8+CD57+ cells (detected by flow cytometry). Profiling of TCR beta VDJ combinations and CDR3 sequences used genomic DNA as template. One entry per CDR3 protein, called by TCRdb with MiXCR from the reads. The sample carries 160,000 or so distinct CDR3 sequences, more than 45% recorded once. Sequencing was done on a sample of sorted CD4+, CD8+, or CD8+CD57+ T cells (not recorded which) from PBMCs. These receptors were collected from a human donor with aplastic anemia.

This clonotype was counted many times. The rearrangement links TRBV20-1 to TRBJ2-7; 8 positions match TRBD2. V lost 0 bases to trimming and J lost 5 bases; unmatched junction nucleotides: 6. Germline V gene data show CDR1 as DFQATT and CDR2 as SNEGSKA (reference sequence). The CDR3 runs to 14 residues. The CDR3 sequence is CSARDGGREDEQYF. The CDR3 nucleotides read TGCAGTGCTAGAGATGGGGGGCGGGAGGACGAGCAGTACTTC.

In this sample, this clonotype turned up once. The CDR3 loop is CAISAGTDPLQHF. In nucleotides, the CDR3 is TGTGCCATCAGTGCCGGGACAGACCCCCTACAGCATTTT. The chain uses TRBV10-3 and TRBJ1-5, with 7 nucleotides matching TRBD1. V trimming: 4 bases; J trimming: 13 bases; junction bases outside the gene matches: 10. The CDR3 is made up of 13 amino acids. CDR1 ENHRY and CDR2 SYGVKD come from the germline V gene.

The rearrangement links TRBV20-1 to TRBJ1-2; weak D call: TRBD1 (5 bases). V was trimmed by 2 bases and J by 6 bases, leaving 7 bases between them. This CDR3 is built from 11 residues. CDR1 is DFQATT, CDR2 SNEGSKA, per germline (reference sequence). The CDR3 bases are TGCAGTGCTAGAAAAGGGGATGGCTACACCTTC. It codes for CSARKGDGYTF.

The sample holds many counts of this clonotype. The chain is built from TRBV7-4 and TRBJ2-1; 7 bases are a match to TRBD2. The CDR3 spans 18 residues. Losses at the gene ends were 5 bases for V and 0 bases for J; bases not matched to a gene: 13. Germline CDR1 is SGHVT and CDR2 is SQSDAQ. Written as DNA, the CDR3 is TGTGCCAGCAGCGTTAGCGGTGGGGGGGGAAGCTCCTACAATGAGCAGTTCTTC. Translation: CASSVSGGGGSSYNEQFF.

The genes are TRBV29-1 and TRBJ1-2; weak D call: TRBD1 (6 bases). CDR3 length: 15 residues. The V end lost 5 bases, the J end lost 2 bases, and 18 bases lay between the germline ends. Per germline, CDR1 SQVTM and CDR2 ANQGSEA. The CDR3 sequence is CSVYLLDSPNYGYTF. As DNA, the CDR3 is TGCAGCGTTTACCTCCTGGACAGCCCCAACTATGGCTACACCTTC.

At least ten counts were recorded for this clonotype. V usage is TRBV7-9 and J usage is TRBJ1-1; possible D gene TRBD1, 5 bases. The CDR3 is 13 residues long. Germline V gene sequence: CDR1 SEHNR, CDR2 FQNEAQ (reference sequence). V was cut by 4 bases and J by 8 bases, with 14 bases left in between. This chain's CDR3 is CASSSQGLSEAFF. The CDR3 DNA is TGTGCCAGCAGCTCGCAGGGTCTTTCGGAAGCTTTCTTT.

The rearrangement uses TRBV20-1 and TRBJ1-3; the D gene is possibly TRBD1 (5 bases). Looked up from germline, CDR1 is DFQATT and CDR2 is SNEGSKA (reference sequence). The ends were cut back, 0 bases at V and 4 bases at J, with 19 bases in the middle. There are 17 residues in the CDR3. The CDR3 reads CSARDGAGYHSGNTIYF. CDR3 coding DNA: TGCAGTGCTAGAGATGGGGCAGGGTATCATTCGGGAAACACCATATATTTT.

This chain uses TRBV19 with TRBJ1-5; weak D call: TRBD1 (5 bases). With 9 bases removed from V and 5 bases from J, the gap between germline ends came to 17 bases. There are 14 residues in the CDR3. The V gene's germline CDR1 is LNHDA and CDR2 SQIVND (reference sequence). As DNA, the CDR3 is TGTGCCAGCAATCTCTATCGGGGGGATCAGCCCCAGCATTTT. It codes for CASNLYRGDQPQHF.

This clonotype was counted between two and nine times. The V and J genes are TRBV3-1 and TRBJ1-3, with D unclear. Germline V gives CDR1 LGHDT, CDR2 YNNKEL (reference sequence). The CDR3 is 15 residues long. Deletions cut 0 bases from V and 4 bases from J, with 10 bases between. Here the CDR3 reads CASSQDLHTGNTIYF. The CDR3 DNA is TGTGCCAGCAGCCAAGATTTACATACGGGAAACACCATATATTTT. Full variable domain (outside the CDR3, taken from reference TRBV3-1 and TRBJ1-3): DTAVSQTPKYLVTQMGNDKSIKCEQNLGHDTMYWYKQDSKKFLKIMFSYNNKELIINETVPNRFSPKSPDKAHLNLHINSLELGDSAVYFCASSQDLHTGNTIYFGEGSWLTVV.

V is TRBV10-2 and J is TRBJ1-2; a weak D match, TRBD1 (5 bases). Germline CDR1 WSHSY, CDR2 SAAADI. Trimming removed 5 bases from V and 4 bases from J, with 17 bases in between. This CDR3 has 15 residues. CDR3 residues: CASSSFDGASYGYTF. The CDR3 bases are TGCGCCAGCAGTTCCTTCGACGGGGCTTCCTATGGCTACACCTTC.

This sequence joins TRBV12-5 and TRBJ2-7; 7 positions match TRBD2. The J segment lost 5 bases and the V segment lost 3 bases, leaving 4 bases of the junction unmatched. The germline gives CDR1 LGHNT, CDR2 FRNRAP. This CDR3 has 13 residues. The CDR3 DNA reads TGTGCTAGTGGTTTCGGGACTACCAACGAGCAGTACTTC. As protein: CASGFGTTNEQYF.

This clonotype was found once. V gene TRBV5-1 combines with J gene TRBJ1-2, with D possibly being TRBD1 (6 bases). The CDR3 is 16 amino acids. V shed 4 bases and J shed 4 bases, with 20 bases lying between them. Germline V gives CDR1 SGHRS, CDR2 YFSETQ. The CDR3 DNA follows: TGCGCCAGCAGCCCCCAGGAGCCCTCAGGGGTCTATGGCTACACCTTC. The encoded protein is CASSPQEPSGVYGYTF.

The rearrangement uses TRBV3-1 and TRBJ1-3; D call uncertain. Trimming removed 4 bases from V and 2 bases from J, with 6 bases in between. This CDR3 is 13 amino acids long. The germline CDR1 and CDR2 sequences are LGHDT and YNNKEL (reference sequence). CDR3 sequence reads: CASSPLAGNTIYF. The CDR3, as DNA: TGTGCCAGCAGCCCGTTAGCTGGAAACACCATATATTTT.

V usage is TRBV4-2 and J usage is TRBJ1-5; 7 nucleotides align to TRBD1. The CDR3 covers 13 residues. Germline loops: CDR1 LGHNA, CDR2 YNFKEQ. The trim removed 3 bases at V and 7 bases at J, leaving 3 bases unmatched. DNA of the CDR3: TGTGCCAGCAGCCACGCGACAGGGCAGCCCCAGCATTTT. Amino acids: CASSHATGQPQHF.

This chain joins TRBV5-4 and TRBJ1-1, with 9 bases fitting TRBD1. Germline values: CDR1 SGHNT, CDR2 YYREEE (reference sequence). The V gene end was trimmed by 3 bases and the J gene end by 6 bases; junction bases not matched to a gene: 12. The CDR3 loop spans 16 amino acids. CDR3 DNA: TGTGCCAGCAGCTCCGGGACAGGGCGGGCCGGGGCTGAAGCTTTCTTT. It specifies CASSSGTGRAGAEAFF.

This clonotype came up many times. J is TRBJ2-2 and V is TRBV19; tentatively, D is TRBD2 (6 bases). V lost 3 bases and J 5 bases, leaving 19 bases between the germline ends. Germline V gives CDR1 LNHDA, CDR2 SQIVND (reference sequence). This CDR3 spans 17 amino acids. CDR3 nucleotides: TGTGCCAGTAGTATTGGGTCGGAGCGGGTCAGGACCGGGGAGCTGTTTTTT. This codes for CASSIGSERVRTGELFF.

The V call is TRBV11-1, the J call TRBJ1-5; 12 bases fit TRBD1. This CDR3 spans 22 amino acids. The ends lost 2 bases at V and 4 bases at J; junction bases unmatched: 21. CDR1 is SGHAT, CDR2 FQDESV, per germline (reference sequence). The CDR3: CASSLWATFRSGQGAQNQPQHF. The CDR3 nucleotides are TGTGCCAGCAGCTTATGGGCCACTTTTAGGTCGGGACAGGGGGCGCAGAATCAGCCCCAGCATTTT.

This chain joins TRBV20-1 and TRBJ1-2; no reliable D call. V dropped 2 bases and J dropped 11 bases, with 9 bases sitting between them. The germline V gene has CDR1 DFQATT and CDR2 SNEGSKA (reference sequence). The CDR3 is made up of 10 amino acids. DNA of the CDR3: TGCAGTGCTAGAACCCTGACGTACACCTTC. Protein sequence: CSARTLTYTF.